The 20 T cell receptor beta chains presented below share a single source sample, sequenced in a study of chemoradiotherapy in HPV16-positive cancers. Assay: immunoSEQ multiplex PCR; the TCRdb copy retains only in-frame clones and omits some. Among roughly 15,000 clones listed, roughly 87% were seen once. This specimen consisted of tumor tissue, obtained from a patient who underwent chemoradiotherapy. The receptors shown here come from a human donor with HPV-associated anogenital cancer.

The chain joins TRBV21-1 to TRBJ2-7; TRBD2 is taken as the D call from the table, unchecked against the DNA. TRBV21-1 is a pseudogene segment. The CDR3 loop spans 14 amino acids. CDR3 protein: CASSNRLECYEQYF. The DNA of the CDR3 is TGTGCCAGCAGCAACCGACTAGAGTGCTACGAGCAGTACTTC.

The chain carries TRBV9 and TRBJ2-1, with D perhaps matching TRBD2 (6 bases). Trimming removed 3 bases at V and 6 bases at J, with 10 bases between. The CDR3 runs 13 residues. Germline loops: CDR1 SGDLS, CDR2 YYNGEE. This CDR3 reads CASSGLVGNEQFF. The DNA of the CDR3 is TGTGCCAGCAGCGGACTAGTGGGCAATGAGCAGTTCTTC.

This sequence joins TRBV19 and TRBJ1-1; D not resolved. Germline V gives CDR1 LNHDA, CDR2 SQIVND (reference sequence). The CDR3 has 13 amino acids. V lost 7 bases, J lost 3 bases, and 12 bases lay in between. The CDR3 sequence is CASTLQPDTEAFF. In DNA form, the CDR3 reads TGTGCCAGTACTCTACAGCCGGACACTGAAGCTTTCTTT.

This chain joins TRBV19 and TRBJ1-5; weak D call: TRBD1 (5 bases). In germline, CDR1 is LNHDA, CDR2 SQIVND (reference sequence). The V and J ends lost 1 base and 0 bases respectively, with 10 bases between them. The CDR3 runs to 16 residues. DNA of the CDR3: TGTGCCAGTAGTATAGGGGGGGGTTATAGCAATCAGCCCCAGCATTTT. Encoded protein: CASSIGGGYSNQPQHF.

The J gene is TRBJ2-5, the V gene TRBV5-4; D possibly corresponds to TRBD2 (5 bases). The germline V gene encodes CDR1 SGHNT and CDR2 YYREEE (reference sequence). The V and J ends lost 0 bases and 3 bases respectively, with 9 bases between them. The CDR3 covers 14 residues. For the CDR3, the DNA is TGTGCCAGCAGCTTGGAGTACGGGGAAGAGACCCAGTACTTC. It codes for CASSLEYGEETQYF.

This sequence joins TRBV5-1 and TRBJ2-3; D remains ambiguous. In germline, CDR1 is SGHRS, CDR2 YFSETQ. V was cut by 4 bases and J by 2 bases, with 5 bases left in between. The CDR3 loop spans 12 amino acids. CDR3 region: CASSPDTDTQYF. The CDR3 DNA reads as TGCGCCAGCAGCCCGGACACAGATACGCAGTATTTT. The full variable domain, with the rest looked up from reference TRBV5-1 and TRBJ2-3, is KAGVTQTPRYLIKTRGQQVTLSCSPISGHRSVSWYQQTPGQGLQFLFEYFSETQRNKGNFPGRFSGRQFSNSRSEMNVSTLELGDSALYLCASSPDTDTQYFGPGTRLTVL.

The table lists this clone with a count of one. The CDR3 DNA is TGTGCCAGCAGCTCGGTGGCAGGGGCTGCCTACGAGCAGTACTTC. Its translation: CASSSVAGAAYEQYF. The genes are TRBV7-8 and TRBJ2-7; TRBD1 might be the D (6 bases). Between the trimmed V and J ends, which lost 4 bases and 2 bases, there was a span of 15 bases. Per germline, CDR1 SGHVS and CDR2 FQNEAQ. The CDR3 has 15 residues.

CDR3 in DNA: TGTGCCAGCAGCTTTGGGGAGACCCAGTACTTC. Translated: CASSFGETQYF. The chain joins TRBV11-2 to TRBJ2-5; D not resolved. The CDR3 has 11 residues. The V gene lost 3 bases and the J gene lost 5 bases, with 4 bases spanning the gap. The germline gives CDR1 SGHAT, CDR2 FQNNGV.

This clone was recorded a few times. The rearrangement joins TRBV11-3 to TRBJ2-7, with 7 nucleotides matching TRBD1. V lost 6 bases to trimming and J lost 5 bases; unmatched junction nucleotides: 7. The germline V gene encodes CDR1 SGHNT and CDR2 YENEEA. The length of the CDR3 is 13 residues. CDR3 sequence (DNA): TGTGCCAGCAGGCCAAGGGGGCTCAACGAGCAGTACTTC. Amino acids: CASRPRGLNEQYF.

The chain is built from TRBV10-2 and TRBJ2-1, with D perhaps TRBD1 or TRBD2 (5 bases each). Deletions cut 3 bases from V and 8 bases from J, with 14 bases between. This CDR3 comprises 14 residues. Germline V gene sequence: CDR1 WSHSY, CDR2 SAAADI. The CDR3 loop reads CASSEAARDDEQFF. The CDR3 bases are TGCGCCAGCAGTGAAGCCGCGAGGGACGATGAGCAGTTCTTC.

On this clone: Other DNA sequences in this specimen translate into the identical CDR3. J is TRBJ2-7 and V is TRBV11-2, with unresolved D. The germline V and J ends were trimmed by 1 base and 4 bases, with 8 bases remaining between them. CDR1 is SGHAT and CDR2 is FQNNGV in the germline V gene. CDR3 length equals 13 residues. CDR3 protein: CASSLGTTYEQYF. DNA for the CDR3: TGTGCCAGCAGCTTAGGGACCACATACGAGCAGTACTTC. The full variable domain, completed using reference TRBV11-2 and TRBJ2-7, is EAGVAQSPRYKIIEKRQSVAFWCNPISGHATLYWYQQILGQGPKLLIQFQNNGVVDDSQLPKDRFSAERLKGVDSTLKIQPAKLEDSAVYLCASSLGTTYEQYFGPGTRLTVT.

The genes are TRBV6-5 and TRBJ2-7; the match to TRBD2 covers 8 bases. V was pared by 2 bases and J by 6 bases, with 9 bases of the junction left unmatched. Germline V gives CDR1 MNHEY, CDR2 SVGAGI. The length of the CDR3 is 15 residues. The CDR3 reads CASSYQGGGLGEQYF. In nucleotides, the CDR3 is TGTGCCAGCAGTTACCAAGGCGGGGGGCTAGGCGAGCAGTACTTC.

The CDR3 spells CASSVDVDGRTGTGFKSNYGYTF. In DNA form, the CDR3 reads TGTGCCAGCAGCGTAGATGTAGACGGCCGAACCGGGACAGGTTTTAAATCTAACTATGGCTACACCTTC. The chain recombines TRBV9 with TRBJ1-2; 8 bases fit TRBD1. V shed 0 bases, J shed 0 bases, and the junction held 25 bases outside the gene matches. There are 23 residues in the CDR3. CDR1 is SGDLS and CDR2 is YYNGEE in the germline V gene. Full variable domain (remainder filled in from reference TRBV9 and TRBJ1-2): DSGVTQTPKHLITATGQRVTLRCSPRSGDLSVYWYQQSLDQGLQFLIQYYNGEERAKGNILERFSAQQFPDLHSELNLSSLELGDSALYFCASSVDVDGRTGTGFKSNYGYTFGSGTRLTVV.

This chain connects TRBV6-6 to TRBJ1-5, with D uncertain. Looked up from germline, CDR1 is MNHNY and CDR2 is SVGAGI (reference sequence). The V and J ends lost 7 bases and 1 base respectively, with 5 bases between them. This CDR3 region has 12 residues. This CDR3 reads CASKESNQPQHF. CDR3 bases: TGTGCCAGCAAGGAGAGCAATCAGCCCCAGCATTTT.

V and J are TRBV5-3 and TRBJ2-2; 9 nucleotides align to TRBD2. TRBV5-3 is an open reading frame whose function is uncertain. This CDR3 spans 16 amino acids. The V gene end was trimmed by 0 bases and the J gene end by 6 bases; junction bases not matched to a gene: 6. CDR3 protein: CARSLVAGVPAGELFF. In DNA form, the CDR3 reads TGTGCCAGAAGCTTGGTAGCGGGAGTGCCTGCCGGGGAGCTGTTTTTT.

In DNA form, the CDR3 reads TGTGCCAGTAGTATTTTGGGGCGGGGTTATGGCTACACCTTC. Translating it yields CASSILGRGYGYTF. V and J are TRBV19 and TRBJ1-2, with D possibly TRBD1 on 5 matching bases. The CDR3 extends over 14 amino acids. Germline lookup yields CDR1 LNHDA and CDR2 SQIVND (reference sequence). Deletions cut 3 bases from V and 5 bases from J, with 13 bases between. The full variable domain, completed using reference TRBV19 and TRBJ1-2, is DGGITQSPKYLFRKEGQNVTLSCEQNLNHDAMYWYRQDPGQGLRLIYYSQIVNDFQKGDIAEGYSVSREKKESFPLTVTSAQKNPTAFYLCASSILGRGYGYTFGSGTRLTVV.

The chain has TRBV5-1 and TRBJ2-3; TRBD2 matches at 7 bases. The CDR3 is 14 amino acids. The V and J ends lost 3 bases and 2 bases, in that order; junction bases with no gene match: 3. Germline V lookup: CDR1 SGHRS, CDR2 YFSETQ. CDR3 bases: TGCGCCAGCAGCTGGGCGGGGGACACAGATACGCAGTATTTT. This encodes CASSWAGDTDTQYF.

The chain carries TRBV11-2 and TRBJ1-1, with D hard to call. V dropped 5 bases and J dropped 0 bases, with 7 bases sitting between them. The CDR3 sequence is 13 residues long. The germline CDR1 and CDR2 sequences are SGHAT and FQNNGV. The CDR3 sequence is CASSGQMNTEAFF. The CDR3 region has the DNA TGTGCCAGCAGCGGGCAGATGAACACTGAAGCTTTCTTT.

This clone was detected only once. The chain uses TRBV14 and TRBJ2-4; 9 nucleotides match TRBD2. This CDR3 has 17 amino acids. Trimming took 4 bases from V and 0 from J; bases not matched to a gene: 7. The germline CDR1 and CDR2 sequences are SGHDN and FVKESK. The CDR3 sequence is CASSPAGGSLAKNIQYF. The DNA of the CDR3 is TGTGCCAGCAGCCCTGCGGGGGGGAGCCTAGCCAAAAACATTCAGTACTTC.

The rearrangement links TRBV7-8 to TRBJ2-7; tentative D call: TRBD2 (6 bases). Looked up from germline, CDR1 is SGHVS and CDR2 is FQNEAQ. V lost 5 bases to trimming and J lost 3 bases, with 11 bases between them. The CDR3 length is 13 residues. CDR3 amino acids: CASSPTGDYEQYF. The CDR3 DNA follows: TGTGCCAGCAGCCCAACGGGGGACTACGAGCAGTACTTC. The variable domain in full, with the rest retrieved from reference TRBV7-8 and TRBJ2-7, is GAGVSQSPRYKVAKRGQDVALRCDPISGHVSLFWYQQALGQGPEFLTYFQNEAQLDKSGLPSDRFFAERPEGSVSTLKIQRTQQEDSAVYLCASSPTGDYEQYFGPGTRLTVT.